The T cell receptor beta chain described here comes from a study of response to subunit inactivated influenza vaccine. Overall study results and limits: Few new T cells, the authors suggested, are recruited by each seasonal influenza vaccination.

Trimming removed 5 bases at V and 8 bases at J, with 16 bases between. The V gene's germline CDR1 is SGHAT and CDR2 FQNNGV. CDR3 length: 14 amino acids. TCRdb reprocessed the RT-PCR reads via MiXCR and lists one record per CDR3 protein. The sample includes 700,000 to 900,000 distinct CDR3 sequences, 21% seen only once; the top ten take about 9.4%. This clonotype has only a few counts. Its antigen remains unidentified. J is TRBJ2-1 and V is TRBV11-2; D not resolved. The sample here was PBMCs from blood, taken more than 4 days after vaccination. The clonotype comes from a man aged 50 or older who received an inactivated influenza vaccine. The CDR3 sequence: CASSGFWQHHEQFF. CDR3 nucleotides: TGTGCCAGCAGCGGATTCTGGCAACACCATGAGCAGTTCTTC.